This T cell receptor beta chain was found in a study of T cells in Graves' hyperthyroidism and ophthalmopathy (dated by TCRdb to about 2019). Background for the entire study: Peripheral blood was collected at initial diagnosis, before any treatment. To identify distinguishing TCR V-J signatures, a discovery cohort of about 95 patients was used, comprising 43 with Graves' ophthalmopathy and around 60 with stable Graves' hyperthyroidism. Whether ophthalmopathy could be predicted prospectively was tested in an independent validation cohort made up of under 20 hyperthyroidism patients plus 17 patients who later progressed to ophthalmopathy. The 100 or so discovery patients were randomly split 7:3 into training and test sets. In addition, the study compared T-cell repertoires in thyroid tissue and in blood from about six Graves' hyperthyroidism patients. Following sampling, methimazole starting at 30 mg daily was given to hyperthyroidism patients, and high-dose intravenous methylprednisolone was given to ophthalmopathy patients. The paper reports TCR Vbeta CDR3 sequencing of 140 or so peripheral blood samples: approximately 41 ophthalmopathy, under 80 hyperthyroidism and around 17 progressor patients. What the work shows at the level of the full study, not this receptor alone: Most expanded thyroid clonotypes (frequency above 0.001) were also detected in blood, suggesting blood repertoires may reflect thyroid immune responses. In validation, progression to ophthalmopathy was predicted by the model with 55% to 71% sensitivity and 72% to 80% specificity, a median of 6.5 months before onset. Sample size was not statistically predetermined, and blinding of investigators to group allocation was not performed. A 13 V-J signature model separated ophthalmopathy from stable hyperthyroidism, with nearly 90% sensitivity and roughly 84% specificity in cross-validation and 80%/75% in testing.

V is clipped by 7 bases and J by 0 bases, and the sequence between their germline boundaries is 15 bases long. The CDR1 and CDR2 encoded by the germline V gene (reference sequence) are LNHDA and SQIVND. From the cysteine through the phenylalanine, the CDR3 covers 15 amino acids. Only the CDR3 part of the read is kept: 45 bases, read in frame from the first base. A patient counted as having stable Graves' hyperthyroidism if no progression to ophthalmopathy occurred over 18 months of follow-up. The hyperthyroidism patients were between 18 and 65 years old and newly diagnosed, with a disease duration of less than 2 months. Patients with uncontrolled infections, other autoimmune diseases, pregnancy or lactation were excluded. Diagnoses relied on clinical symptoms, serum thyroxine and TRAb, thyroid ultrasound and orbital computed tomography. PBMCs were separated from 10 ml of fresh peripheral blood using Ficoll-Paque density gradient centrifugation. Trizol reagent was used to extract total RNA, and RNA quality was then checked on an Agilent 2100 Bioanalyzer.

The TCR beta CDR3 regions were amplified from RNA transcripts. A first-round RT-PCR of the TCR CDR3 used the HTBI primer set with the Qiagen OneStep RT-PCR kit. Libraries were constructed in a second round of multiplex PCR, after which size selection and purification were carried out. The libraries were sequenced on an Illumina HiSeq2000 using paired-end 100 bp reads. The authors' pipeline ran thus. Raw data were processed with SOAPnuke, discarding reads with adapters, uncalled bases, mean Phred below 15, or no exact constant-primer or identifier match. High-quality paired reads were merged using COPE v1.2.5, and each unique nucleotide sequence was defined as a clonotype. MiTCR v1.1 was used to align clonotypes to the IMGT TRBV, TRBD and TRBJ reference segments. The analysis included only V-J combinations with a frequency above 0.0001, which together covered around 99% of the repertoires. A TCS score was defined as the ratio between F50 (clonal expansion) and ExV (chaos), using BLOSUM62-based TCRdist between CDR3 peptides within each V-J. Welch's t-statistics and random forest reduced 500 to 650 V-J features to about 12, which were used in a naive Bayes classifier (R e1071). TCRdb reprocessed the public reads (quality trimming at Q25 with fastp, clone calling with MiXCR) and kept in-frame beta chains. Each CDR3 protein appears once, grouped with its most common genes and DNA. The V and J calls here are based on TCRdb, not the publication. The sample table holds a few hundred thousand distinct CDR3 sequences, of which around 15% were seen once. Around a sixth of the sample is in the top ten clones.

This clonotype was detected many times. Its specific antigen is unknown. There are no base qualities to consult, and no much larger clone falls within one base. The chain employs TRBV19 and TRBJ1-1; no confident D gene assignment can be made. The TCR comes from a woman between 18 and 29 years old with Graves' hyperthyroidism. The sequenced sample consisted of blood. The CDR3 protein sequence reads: CASTTGRGMNTEAFF. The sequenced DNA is TGTGCCAGTACCACGGGCCGGGGAATGAACACTGAAGCTTTCTTT.